The 26 T cell receptor beta chains listed next were all sequenced from one sample in a study of blood T cell repertoires in COVID-19. Repertoires were generated with immunoSEQ multiplex PCR, while TCRdb's copy carries only in-frame clones and drops some. The table has 130,000 to 150,000 clones, 84% seen once; the top ten hold approximately 6.6%. The material sequenced was peripheral blood. These receptor sequences come from a human donor in a cohort sampled during active COVID-19.

The chain couples TRBV4-1 to TRBJ2-3, with 16 bases that match TRBD2. Trimming took 4 bases from V and 8 from J; bases not matched to a gene: 9. CDR1 and CDR2 from the germline V gene are MGHRA and YSYEKL. The CDR3 totals 17 residues. The CDR3 spells CASSPGTSGGAWGTQYF. CDR3 nucleotides: TGCGCCAGCAGCCCCGGGACTAGCGGGGGGGCCTGGGGTACGCAGTATTTT.

This clone has a single count. The chain is built from TRBV4-1 and TRBJ2-3; 13 bases map to TRBD2. V lost 1 base to trimming and J lost 6 bases; unmatched junction nucleotides: 13. Germline V gene sequence: CDR1 MGHRA, CDR2 YSYEKL. The length of the CDR3 is 19 residues. The CDR3 DNA is TGCGCCAGCAGCCAAGGCAGGGCCCTGAGACTAGCGGGGGGTGATACGCAGTATTTT. Encoded protein: CASSQGRALRLAGGDTQYF.

J is TRBJ1-5 and V is TRBV7-9; a possible D gene is TRBD1 (5 bases). V was pared by 8 bases and J by 2 bases, with 10 bases between. The CDR3 has 13 residues. Germline values: CDR1 SEHNR, CDR2 FQNEAQ (reference sequence). The CDR3 is CASRRDGNQPQHF. DNA for the CDR3: TGTGCCAGCCGGCGGGACGGCAATCAGCCCCAGCATTTT.

CDR3 loop: CASSLGGGSYTGELFF. CDR3 coding DNA: TGTGCCAGCAGCTTGGGGGGCGGATCCTACACCGGGGAGCTGTTTTTT. The chain has TRBV5-6 and TRBJ2-2; a weak D match, TRBD1 (5 bases). CDR1 SGHDT and CDR2 YYEEEE come from the germline V gene. Trimming took 0 bases from V and 3 from J, leaving 12 bases between them. This CDR3 region has 16 residues.

The chain uses TRBV3-1 (or the pseudogene TRBV3-2) and TRBJ1-2; no reliable D call. The V end lost 3 bases, the J end lost 5 bases, and 10 bases lay between the germline ends. Germline CDR1 is LGHDT and CDR2 is YNNKEL (reference sequence). This CDR3 contains 13 residues. CDR3 bases: TGTGCCAGCAGCCAGGGCAGTCCTTATGGCTACACCTTC. Its translation: CASSQGSPYGYTF.

A few counts support this clone. The rearrangement uses TRBV18 and TRBJ2-1, with 9 nucleotides matching TRBD1. The CDR3 consists of 14 residues. CDR1 and CDR2 (germline): KGHSH, LQKENI. The J segment lost 5 bases and the V segment lost 8 bases, leaving 7 bases of the junction unmatched. CDR3 DNA: TGTGCCAGCACATCCGGGACAGGGCACAATGAGCAGTTCTTC. Its translation: CASTSGTGHNEQFF.

This clone has more than one count but fewer than ten. The chain has TRBV19 and TRBJ1-2; 12 positions match TRBD1. Looked up from germline, CDR1 is LNHDA and CDR2 is SQIVND (reference sequence). There are 14 residues in the CDR3. V lost 6 bases and J lost 8; bases outside the gene matches: 7. The CDR3 coding sequence is TGTGCCAGTAGCCGGGGACAGGGGGCCTACGGCTACACCTTC. Its translation is CASSRGQGAYGYTF.

The J gene is TRBJ2-5, the V gene TRBV7-9; TRBD1 matches at 8 bases. This CDR3 is built from 15 residues. CDR1 is SEHNR, CDR2 FQNEAQ, per germline (reference sequence). V was pared by 0 bases and J by 4 bases, with 4 bases of the junction left unmatched. The CDR3: CASSLAGQVLETQYF. The CDR3 coding sequence is TGTGCCAGCAGCTTAGCGGGACAGGTCTTAGAGACCCAGTACTTC.

The chain couples TRBV6-5 to TRBJ1-2; 9 bases fit TRBD1. The CDR3 contains 15 residues. Germline CDR1 reads MNHEY; CDR2 reads SVGAGI. Unmatched junction bases numbered 4, after V lost 0 bases and J lost 5 bases. The CDR3 DNA follows: TGTGCCAGCAGTTACTCGACAGGGACAGGGTATGGCTACACCTTC. Translated: CASSYSTGTGYGYTF.

The rearrangement links TRBV3-1 (or the pseudogene TRBV3-2) to TRBJ2-2; tentative D call: TRBD2 (5 bases). The V gene's germline CDR1 is LGHDT and CDR2 YNNKEL (reference sequence). The V end was cut by 0 bases, the J end by 4 bases, with 12 bases between. The CDR3 consists of 16 residues. CDR3 sequence: CASSQDVRGLTGELFF. The CDR3 bases are TGTGCCAGCAGCCAAGATGTCAGAGGGCTCACCGGGGAGCTGTTTTTT.

This chain joins TRBV20-1 and TRBJ1-1, with D uncertain. Germline V lookup: CDR1 DFQATT, CDR2 SNEGSKA (reference sequence). CDR3 length equals 11 residues. Deletions cut 5 bases from V and 0 bases from J, with 4 bases between. The CDR3 nucleotides are TGCAGTGCTCCTATGAACACTGAAGCTTTCTTT. The encoded protein is CSAPMNTEAFF.

V gene TRBV5-1 combines with J gene TRBJ1-4, with a possible D match to TRBD1 (6 bases). With 0 bases removed from V and 5 bases from J, the gap between germline ends came to 11 bases. The CDR3 runs 15 residues. Germline V gene data show CDR1 as SGHRS and CDR2 as YFSETQ. CDR3 coding DNA: TGCGCCAGCAGCTTGGAAGGGACAAGAAATGAAAAACTGTTTTTT. It translates to CASSLEGTRNEKLFF. Full variable domain (remainder filled in from reference TRBV5-1 and TRBJ1-4): KAGVTQTPRYLIKTRGQQVTLSCSPISGHRSVSWYQQTPGQGLQFLFEYFSETQRNKGNFPGRFSGRQFSNSRSEMNVSTLELGDSALYLCASSLEGTRNEKLFFGSGTQLSVL.

The rearrangement uses TRBV4-2 and TRBJ1-3; D unclear. The length of the CDR3 is 16 residues. The V gene lost 0 bases and the J gene lost 2 bases, with 11 bases spanning the gap. The germline V gene encodes CDR1 LGHNA and CDR2 YNFKEQ. The CDR3 protein is CASSQEIGRAGNTIYF. CDR3 bases: TGTGCCAGCAGCCAAGAAATAGGGAGGGCTGGAAACACCATATATTTT.

The rearrangement links TRBV5-8 to TRBJ1-5; the match to TRBD1 covers 8 bases. Germline V CDR1 and CDR2: SGHTS, YDEGEE. The CDR3 has 16 residues. Losses at the gene ends were 5 bases for V and 4 bases for J; bases not matched to a gene: 11. The CDR3 is CASRAGTGIGNQPQHF. Here the CDR3 DNA reads TGTGCCAGCAGGGCCGGGACAGGAATTGGGAATCAGCCCCAGCATTTT.

This clone occurred a few times. This chain links TRBV19 with TRBJ1-1; D not resolved. From germline, CDR1 is LNHDA and CDR2 SQIVND (reference sequence). Trimming took 6 bases from V and 0 from J, leaving 17 bases between them. This CDR3 comprises 16 residues. CDR3 in amino acids: CASRGFRERMNTEAFF. CDR3 sequence (DNA): TGTGCCAGTAGAGGATTCCGGGAACGCATGAACACTGAAGCTTTCTTT.

The chain recombines TRBV14 with TRBJ1-6; 7 bases fit TRBD1. The ends lost 2 bases at V and 3 bases at J; junction bases unmatched: 13. Germline lookup yields CDR1 SGHDN and CDR2 FVKESK. The CDR3 sequence is 19 residues long. The CDR3 DNA is TGTGCCAGCAGCCAATGGGACAGACGAGGAAAAATCTATAATTCACCCCTCCACTTT. Translation: CASSQWDRRGKIYNSPLHF.

The chain uses TRBV28 and TRBJ1-3, with a weak D call TRBD1 (6 bases). Trimming left V 4 bases short and J 16 bases short, with 14 bases between. Germline loops: CDR1 MDHEN, CDR2 SYDVKM. The CDR3 is 11 residues long. The CDR3, as DNA: TGTGCCAGCAGTTCTATGACAGGTTCTTATTTT. Translating it yields CASSSMTGSYF.

The V and J genes are TRBV5-1 and TRBJ2-1; 9 bases line up with TRBD1. The CDR3 totals 14 residues. Looked up from germline, CDR1 is SGHRS and CDR2 is YFSETQ. V lost 0 bases, J lost 8 bases, and 3 bases stayed unmatched. Here the CDR3 reads CASSLVDRGDEQFF. For the CDR3, the DNA is TGCGCCAGCAGCTTGGTGGACAGGGGAGATGAGCAGTTCTTC.

The rearrangement joins TRBV28 to TRBJ1-4; 7 bases fit TRBD1. CDR1 MDHEN and CDR2 SYDVKM come from the germline V gene. CDR3 size: 15 residues. The V gene end was trimmed by 4 bases and the J gene end by 4 bases; junction bases not matched to a gene: 6. The DNA for the CDR3 is TGTGCCAGCAGTTCCCCGGGACAGCTTAATGAAAAACTGTTTTTT. Translation: CASSSPGQLNEKLFF.

The V call is TRBV7-2, the J call TRBJ2-1; 9 bases agree with TRBD2. After removal of 6 bases from V and 4 bases from J, the junction contained 10 bases not matched to a gene. This CDR3 is built from 16 residues. CDR1 is SGHTA, CDR2 FQGNSA, per germline. CDR3 DNA sequence: TGTGCCAGCAGGGAAGCGGGGGGCCTTTCTTACAATGAGCAGTTCTTC. This gives the protein CASREAGGLSYNEQFF. The whole variable domain, filled in from reference TRBV7-2 and TRBJ2-1, reads GAGVSQSPSNKVTEKGKDVELRCDPISGHTALYWYRQSLGQGLEFLIYFQGNSAPDKSGLPSDRFSAERTGGSVSTLTIQRTQQEDSAVYLCASREAGGLSYNEQFFGPGTRLTVL.

V usage is TRBV3-1 (or the pseudogene TRBV3-2) and J usage is TRBJ1-1; D remains ambiguous. The germline gives CDR1 LGHDT, CDR2 YNNKEL (reference sequence). The germline V and J ends were trimmed by 4 bases and 1 base, with 7 bases remaining between them. The CDR3 sequence is 13 residues long. The CDR3 DNA follows: TGTGCCAGCAGCCCCCGGGGGAACACTGAAGCTTTCTTT. Translation: CASSPRGNTEAFF.

The chain joins TRBV3-1 (or the pseudogene TRBV3-2) to TRBJ2-3; 7 bases fit TRBD2. Trimming removed 3 bases from V and 4 bases from J; junction bases left unmatched: 7. The germline CDR1 and CDR2 sequences are LGHDT and YNNKEL (reference sequence). The CDR3 spans 15 residues. CDR3 protein: CASSHARGFPDTQYF. The CDR3 DNA follows: TGTGCCAGCAGCCACGCGCGGGGGTTCCCAGATACGCAGTATTTT.

The rearrangement joins TRBV18 to TRBJ2-7; D gene uncertain. V was cut by 2 bases and J by 1 base, with 15 bases left in between. The CDR3 sequence is 16 residues long. CDR1 and CDR2 (germline): KGHSH, LQKENI. The CDR3 loop is CASSPSRYGASYEQYF. Here the CDR3 DNA reads TGTGCCAGCTCACCAAGCAGATACGGAGCGTCCTACGAGCAGTACTTC.

This clone was recorded a few times. CDR3 bases: TGTGCCAGCAGTTTTACTGGAAACACCATATATTTT. Protein sequence: CASSFTGNTIYF. The V call is TRBV12-3 or TRBV12-4, the J call TRBJ1-3; no clear D. The CDR3 is 12 residues long. Trimming left V 3 bases short and J 2 bases short, with 2 bases between.

This sequence joins TRBV19 and TRBJ1-1, with 8 bases matching TRBD1. Looked up from germline, CDR1 is LNHDA and CDR2 is SQIVND (reference sequence). This CDR3 is 15 amino acids long. Unmatched junction bases numbered 11, after V lost 6 bases and J lost 5 bases. The CDR3 spells CASSPRTGKGTEAFF. DNA for the CDR3: TGTGCCAGTAGCCCTCGGACAGGGAAGGGGACTGAAGCTTTCTTT. Combining the CDR3 with reference TRBV19 and TRBJ1-1 gives the whole variable domain DGGITQSPKYLFRKEGQNVTLSCEQNLNHDAMYWYRQDPGQGLRLIYYSQIVNDFQKGDIAEGYSVSREKKESFPLTVTSAQKNPTAFYLCASSPRTGKGTEAFFGQGTRLTVV.

The V gene is TRBV3-1 (or the pseudogene TRBV3-2), the J gene TRBJ2-3, with 13 bases that match TRBD2. Germline V gene data show CDR1 as LGHDT and CDR2 as YNNKEL (reference sequence). V was clipped by 4 bases and J by 0 bases; unmatched bases: 1. CDR3 length: 16 residues. CDR3 bases: TGTGCCAGCAGCCCGGGACTAGCGGGGAGCACAGATACGCAGTATTTT. It specifies CASSPGLAGSTDTQYF.